Listed here are 32 T cell receptor beta chains from one sample, sequenced in a study of CD8+ T cells in alopecia areata. Treatment given: oral pan-JAK inhibitor, 5-10 mg twice daily. As the sequencing template, cDNA was produced by extracting RNA and reverse transcribing it. Clones were sequenced by immunoSEQ multiplex PCR, and TCRdb holds only the in-frame ones, with some missing. The table records some 180,000 clones, 53% of them present only once. The starting material was CD8+ T cells sorted from blood, obtained at week 24, from a patient treated with tofacitinib. The receptors here all came from a human donor with alopecia areata.

The chain has TRBV7-3 and TRBJ2-1; weak D call: TRBD2 (6 bases). The CDR3 runs to 13 residues. Germline CDR1 reads SGHTA; CDR2 reads FQGTGA. V lost 1 base to trimming and J lost 12 bases, with 13 bases between them. The DNA for the CDR3 is TGTGCCAGCAGCTTAAATAGGCGGGATCGGCAGTTCTTC. Its translation is CASSLNRRDRQFF.

This clone was recorded a few times. The chain has TRBV11-2 and TRBJ1-1; no firm D call. The germline V gene has CDR1 SGHAT and CDR2 FQNNGV. CDR3 length: 11 residues. The V end lost 0 bases, the J end lost 8 bases, and 4 bases lay between the germline ends. The CDR3 DNA is TGTGCCAGCAGCTTAGAAAGAGAAGCTTTCTTT. The encoded protein is CASSLEREAFF.

Note on this clone: Different DNA sequences within this sample yield the same CDR3. The chain uses TRBV9 and TRBJ2-1, with D possibly matching TRBD2 (6 bases). CDR1 and CDR2 from the germline V gene are SGDLS and YYNGEE. V was clipped by 3 bases and J by 5 bases, with 6 bases between them. The CDR3 contains 12 residues. Written as DNA, the CDR3 is TGTGCCAGCAGCGGGGGGGACAATGAGCAGTTCTTC. Residues: CASSGGDNEQFF. The variable domain in full, completed from reference TRBV9 and TRBJ2-1, reads DSGVTQTPKHLITATGQRVTLRCSPRSGDLSVYWYQQSLDQGLQFLIQYYNGEERAKGNILERFSAQQFPDLHSELNLSSLELGDSALYFCASSGGDNEQFFGPGTRLTVL.

This clone showed up just a few times. The chain has TRBV19 and TRBJ2-1; D may be TRBD1 (6 bases). This CDR3 contains 14 residues. V lost 1 base and J 8 bases, leaving 12 bases between the germline ends. Germline V gene data show CDR1 as LNHDA and CDR2 as SQIVND (reference sequence). CDR3 nucleotides: TGTGCCAGTAGTATAGTTGCAGGGGAGCATGAGCAGTTCTTC. Translated: CASSIVAGEHEQFF.

This clone was detected a few times. This chain links TRBV29-1 with TRBJ2-7; 7 bases are shared with TRBD1. Germline lookup yields CDR1 SQVTM and CDR2 ANQGSEA. The CDR3 is made up of 15 amino acids. V dropped 2 bases and J dropped 5; count of bases not matched to a gene: 12. CDR3 nucleotide sequence: TGCAGCGTTGAAACTGGTGCAGGGGGTAGGGACGAGCAGTACTTC. Translation: CSVETGAGGRDEQYF.

The gene calls are TRBV7-2 and TRBJ1-1; D unresolved. This CDR3 contains 15 residues. V was clipped by 0 bases and J by 2 bases, with 10 bases between them. Germline V gene lookup returns CDR1 SGHTA and CDR2 FQGNSA. CDR3 protein: CASSLAGRDNTEAFF. The CDR3 DNA sequence: TGTGCCAGCAGCTTAGCAGGCAGAGACAACACTGAAGCTTTCTTT.

J is TRBJ1-1 and V is TRBV25-1; D not certain. Germline loops: CDR1 MGHDK, CDR2 SYGVNS. Trimming cost V 3 bases and J 7 bases, with 6 bases left between them. The CDR3 consists of 11 residues. The chain's CDR3 is CASSEGIEAFF. CDR3 nucleotide sequence: TGTGCCAGCAGTGAGGGAATTGAAGCTTTCTTT.

This chain connects TRBV4-3 to TRBJ1-1; D is undetermined. The CDR3 contains 13 residues. The V and J ends lost 6 bases and 2 bases respectively, with 10 bases between them. In germline, CDR1 is LGHNA, CDR2 YSLEER. CDR3 nucleotides: TGCGCCAGCAGACAGTATGGTAACACTGAAGCTTTCTTT. Translating gives CASRQYGNTEAFF.

This rearrangement joins TRBV7-9 to TRBJ2-7; the match to TRBD2 covers 8 bases. Germline CDR1 reads SEHNR; CDR2 reads FQNEAQ (reference sequence). With V trimmed by 2 bases and J by 5 bases, 11 bases remained unmatched. This CDR3 comprises 16 residues. The CDR3 is CASSLRGGGPGDEQYF. The CDR3 DNA is TGTGCCAGCAGCTTACGCGGCGGGGGGCCTGGGGACGAGCAGTACTTC.

This clone was counted between two and nine times. V usage is TRBV13 and J usage is TRBJ1-4; the match to TRBD1 covers 7 bases. Germline CDR1 reads PRHDT; CDR2 reads FYEKMQ (reference sequence). With V trimmed by 5 bases and J by 6 bases, 9 bases remained unmatched. The CDR3 spans 15 residues. The CDR3 region has the DNA TGTGCCAGCAGCGAGAGACAGGGTATAGATGAAAAACTGTTTTTT. Protein: CASSERQGIDEKLFF.

The chain has TRBV30 and TRBJ1-2, with 7 bases identical to TRBD1. The CDR3 contains 15 residues. Germline CDR1 reads GTSNPN; CDR2 reads SVGIG (reference sequence). V shed 4 bases, J shed 4 bases, and the junction held 12 bases outside the gene matches. The CDR3 bases are TGTGCCTGGATGCTAGCGGGACAGCCAATCTATGGCTACACCTTC. Protein sequence: CAWMLAGQPIYGYTF.

CDR3 in amino acids: CASSPARPAQETQYF. The CDR3 DNA is TGTGCCAGCAGTCCCGCCAGACCGGCCCAAGAGACCCAGTACTTC. The chain uses TRBV27 and TRBJ2-5; D gene ambiguous. This CDR3 spans 15 amino acids. Trimming pared 5 bases from V and 1 base from J, leaving 14 bases between. CDR1 and CDR2 (germline): MNHEY, SMNVEV (reference sequence).

J is TRBJ1-6 and V is TRBV27, with 7 bases fitting TRBD1. This CDR3 has 16 residues. Trimming took 8 bases from V and 0 from J; bases not matched to a gene: 7. Germline lookup yields CDR1 MNHEY and CDR2 SMNVEV (reference sequence). The CDR3 DNA reads TGTGCCAGCCGGGACAGACAGAGCTCCTATAATTCACCCCTCCACTTT. It encodes CASRDRQSSYNSPLHF.

J is TRBJ2-7 and V is TRBV23-1; weak D call: TRBD1 (5 bases). TRBV23-1 is sorted into the ORF group, with uncertain function. The V gene lost 5 bases and the J gene lost 7 bases, with 9 bases spanning the gap. The length of the CDR3 is 11 residues. This CDR3 reads CASSIWTEQYF. The DNA for the CDR3 is TGCGCCAGCAGTATCTGGACAGAGCAGTACTTC.

The gene calls are TRBV29-1 and TRBJ1-2, with D possibly matching TRBD1 (5 bases). The CDR3 extends over 13 amino acids. V was trimmed by 0 bases and J by 4 bases, leaving 9 bases between them. Per the germline V gene, CDR1 is SQVTM and CDR2 is ANQGSEA. This CDR3 reads CSVEDYRSYGYTF. Written as DNA, the CDR3 is TGCAGCGTTGAAGATTACAGGTCCTATGGCTACACCTTC.

The gene calls are TRBV27 and TRBJ2-3, with no clear D. The length of the CDR3 is 14 residues. CDR1 is MNHEY, CDR2 SMNVEV, per germline (reference sequence). The germline V and J ends were trimmed by 8 bases and 2 bases, with 14 bases remaining between them. CDR3 residues: CASSEEPNTDTQYF. The DNA for the CDR3 is TGTGCCAGCTCCGAGGAACCTAACACAGATACGCAGTATTTT.

This chain uses TRBV29-1 with TRBJ2-2; D is unclear. CDR1 and CDR2 (germline): SQVTM, ANQGSEA. This CDR3 comprises 14 residues. Trimming stripped 4 bases from V and 2 bases from J, with 11 bases between. The CDR3 protein is CSVGGYDNTGELFF. The DNA of the CDR3 is TGCAGCGTTGGAGGCTACGATAACACCGGGGAGCTGTTTTTT.

V usage is TRBV6-5 and J usage is TRBJ2-7, with 7 bases that match TRBD1. This CDR3 spans 14 amino acids. The V segment lost 6 bases and the J segment 3 bases; nucleotides outside the gene matches: 8. CDR1 and CDR2 from the germline V gene are MNHEY and SVGAGI. The CDR3 nucleotides read TGTGCCAGCAGACCGGACAGGTCAATCTACGAGCAGTACTTC. Amino acid sequence: CASRPDRSIYEQYF.

This clone was detected a few times. CDR3 nucleotide sequence: TGTGCCAGCAGTTTGGCACTCGGGGATACGCAGTATTTT. Its protein is CASSLALGDTQYF. The rearrangement uses TRBV6-6 and TRBJ2-3; D is undetermined. CDR1 is MNHNY and CDR2 is SVGAGI in the germline V gene (reference sequence). Trimming stripped 4 bases from V and 6 bases from J, with 11 bases between. This CDR3 contains 13 residues.

This clone was seen a single time. V usage is TRBV4-3 and J usage is TRBJ2-4, with D hard to call. The CDR3 is 15 residues long. Germline V gene lookup returns CDR1 LGHNA and CDR2 YSLEER. V lost 0 bases and J lost 8, with 14 bases in between. The CDR3 region is CASSQDIGSNDIQYF. CDR3 coding DNA: TGCGCCAGCAGCCAAGATATAGGATCTAATGACATTCAGTACTTC.

This chain's CDR3 is CASSVDDGRGYYGYTF. In DNA form, the CDR3 reads TGTGCCAGCAGCGTAGACGACGGGCGGGGGTACTATGGCTACACCTTC. The chain links TRBV9 to TRBJ1-2; possibly TRBD1 for D (5 bases). The CDR3 runs to 16 residues. Germline loops: CDR1 SGDLS, CDR2 YYNGEE. V dropped 0 bases and J dropped 3 bases, with 15 bases sitting between them.

The gene calls are TRBV9 and TRBJ2-7; D gene uncertain. The germline V gene has CDR1 SGDLS and CDR2 YYNGEE. This CDR3 contains 14 residues. The V end was cut by 4 bases, the J end by 2 bases, with 13 bases between. CDR3 coding DNA: TGTGCCAGCAGCTCTTCCACCACACCCTACGAGCAGTACTTC. Translation: CASSSSTTPYEQYF.

This clone was detected only once. This rearrangement joins TRBV6-5 to TRBJ2-3; TRBD1 might be the D (5 bases). This CDR3 is built from 13 residues. Between the trimmed V and J ends, which lost 5 bases and 4 bases, there was a span of 10 bases. The germline V gene has CDR1 MNHEY and CDR2 SVGAGI. Here the CDR3 reads CASSPTGADTQYF. CDR3 in DNA: TGTGCCAGCAGTCCCACAGGAGCAGATACGCAGTATTTT.

The chain uses TRBV11-1 and TRBJ2-5; 11 positions agree with TRBD1. Germline V CDR1 and CDR2: SGHAT, FQDESV (reference sequence). With V trimmed by 4 bases and J by 2 bases, 3 bases remained unmatched. There are 15 residues in the CDR3. CDR3 amino acids: CASSSDRGPQETQYF. The CDR3 coding sequence is TGTGCCAGCAGCTCGGACAGGGGGCCACAAGAGACCCAGTACTTC.

This clone was counted between two and nine times. The chain employs TRBV5-1 and TRBJ2-7; D possibly corresponds to TRBD1 (5 bases). The CDR3 runs to 12 residues. Trimming pared 4 bases from V and 3 bases from J, leaving 8 bases between. Per the germline V gene, CDR1 is SGHRS and CDR2 is YFSETQ. The CDR3 region has the DNA TGCGCCAGCAGCGGGGCGAGCTACGAGCAGTACTTC. As protein: CASSGASYEQYF. Full variable domain (remainder filled in from reference TRBV5-1 and TRBJ2-7): KAGVTQTPRYLIKTRGQQVTLSCSPISGHRSVSWYQQTPGQGLQFLFEYFSETQRNKGNFPGRFSGRQFSNSRSEMNVSTLELGDSALYLCASSGASYEQYFGPGTRLTVT.

The V and J genes are TRBV4-3 and TRBJ2-7, with D possibly TRBD1 on 6 matching bases. Germline loops: CDR1 LGHNA, CDR2 YSLEER. Trimming left V 0 bases short and J 3 bases short, with 9 bases between. The CDR3 has 14 residues. CDR3 DNA sequence: TGCGCCAGCAGCCAAGACAGGGGAAACTACGAGCAGTACTTC. This encodes CASSQDRGNYEQYF.

The DNA of the CDR3 is TGTGCCTGGACCGATATCGACAGGGAGGTCTACTATGGCTACACCTTC. It yields the protein CAWTDIDREVYYGYTF. This sequence joins TRBV30 and TRBJ1-2; 7 nucleotides agree with TRBD1. This CDR3 is 16 amino acids long. The V gene's germline CDR1 is GTSNPN and CDR2 SVGIG (reference sequence). V lost 4 bases, J lost 3 bases, and 14 bases stayed unmatched.

The chain joins TRBV7-9 to TRBJ1-1; D is unresolved. There are 11 residues in the CDR3. Deletions cut 1 base from V and 10 bases from J, with 7 bases between. The V gene's germline CDR1 is SEHNR and CDR2 FQNEAQ (reference sequence). CDR3 DNA: TGTGCCAGCAGCTTAGACCATGGAGCTTTCTTT. This translates into CASSLDHGAFF.

In its sample, this clone was seen a few times. The V gene is TRBV19, the J gene TRBJ2-1; 8 bases agree with TRBD2. This CDR3 has 14 amino acids. CDR1 and CDR2 from the germline V gene are LNHDA and SQIVND (reference sequence). V gave up 5 bases and J gave up 4 bases; unmatched junction bases: 4. The chain's CDR3 is CASSPGGPYNEQFF. Written as DNA, the CDR3 is TGTGCCAGTAGTCCGGGGGGGCCTTACAATGAGCAGTTCTTC.

This clone was seen more than once but under ten times. This sequence joins TRBV7-6 and TRBJ1-3, with TRBD1 matching 8 bases. Germline values: CDR1 SGHVS, CDR2 FNYEAQ. This CDR3 is built from 14 residues. J gave up 2 bases and V 5 bases, and 2 bases lay outside the gene matches. The CDR3 loop is CASSLRGPGNTIYF. The CDR3 bases are TGTGCCAGCAGCCTCAGGGGGCCTGGAAACACCATATATTTT.

The chain joins TRBV4-3 to TRBJ2-7; 7 bases are a match to TRBD1. There are 15 residues in the CDR3. With V trimmed by 1 base and J by 6 bases, 9 bases remained unmatched. Germline CDR1 LGHNA, CDR2 YSLEER. CDR3: CASSQGPIQGSEQYF. The CDR3 DNA reads TGCGCCAGCAGCCAAGGGCCGATACAGGGGTCCGAGCAGTACTTC.

This chain uses TRBV2 with TRBJ1-5, with D perhaps matching TRBD1 (5 bases). The length of the CDR3 is 14 residues. V was shortened by 7 bases and J by 5 bases, with 15 bases between the two germline ends. Germline V CDR1 and CDR2: SNHLY, FYNNEI. As DNA, the CDR3 is TGTGCCAGCACCGTTCTTGGGGCTGATCAGCCCCAGCATTTT. It encodes CASTVLGADQPQHF.